Shown below are 5 T cell receptor beta chains from a single sample sequenced in a study of glioma-infiltrating T cells after dendritic cell vaccination. Documented time point: after dendritic cell vaccination, including at tumor progression/relapse. This table comes from immunoSEQ multiplex PCR, and its TCRdb copy is limited to in-frame clones, with some not included. The table lists over 80,000 clones, over 75% of them singletons, with 2% to 2.5% in the top ten. Sequenced here: blood, sampled after dendritic cell vaccination. Source of these receptors: a human donor with glioblastoma.

The sample holds a few counts of this clone. The gene calls are TRBV6-1 and TRBJ1-6; possible D gene TRBD1, 6 bases. CDR3 length equals 15 residues. Germline CDR1 and CDR2: MNHNS and SASEGT. Trimming left V 1 base short and J 10 bases short, with 14 bases between. This chain's CDR3 is CASSEESGQASPLHF. The CDR3 nucleotides read TGTGCCAGCAGTGAAGAATCGGGACAAGCGTCACCCCTCCACTTT.

The chain couples TRBV9 to TRBJ2-3, with 9 bases fitting TRBD2. CDR1 and CDR2 from the germline V gene are SGDLS and YYNGEE. The CDR3 has 17 residues. V shed 5 bases, J shed 1 base, and the junction held 11 bases outside the gene matches. The CDR3 sequence: CASSPKKAGGGTDTQYF. DNA for the CDR3: TGTGCCAGCAGTCCCAAAAAAGCGGGAGGCGGCACAGATACGCAGTATTTT.

The chain carries TRBV21-1 and TRBJ1-4; the table's TRBD1 call for D was not verified on the DNA. TRBV21-1 is a pseudogene segment. The CDR3 has 16 residues. CDR3 residues: CASSPGTGYWDGKLFF. CDR3 DNA: TGTGCCAGCAGCCCAGGGACAGGGTATTGGGATGGAAAACTGTTTTTT.

The rearrangement joins TRBV9 to TRBJ2-3; D might be TRBD1 (5 bases). The V and J ends lost 3 bases and 0 bases respectively, with 17 bases between them. The CDR3 covers 17 residues. The germline V gene has CDR1 SGDLS and CDR2 YYNGEE. The CDR3 DNA follows: TGTGCCAGCAGCGCCGCTGTATTAAGGACAAGCACAGATACGCAGTATTTT. This translates into CASSAAVLRTSTDTQYF.

This CDR3 is CASSLGQRNTEAFF. CDR3 bases: TGTGCCAGCAGCTTGGGACAGCGGAACACTGAAGCTTTCTTT. The chain carries TRBV5-4 and TRBJ1-1; D possibly corresponds to TRBD1 (5 bases). Germline loops: CDR1 SGHNT, CDR2 YYREEE (reference sequence). V was cut by 0 bases and J by 1 base, with 7 bases left in between. This CDR3 spans 14 amino acids.